The next 2 T cell receptor beta chains were all read from a single sample in a study of technical replicates of blood from a handful of donors (dated by TCRdb to 2015 to 2018). Library preparation was by the immunoSEQ multiplex PCR assay. What TCRdb holds here is the immuneACCESS table cut down to in-frame rearrangements. Part of the clones is not present; checked against another copy, under half of the missing clones reflect an unresolved V gene, and the others are unexplained. For this sample the table gives approximately 44,000 clones, of which 96% were detected only once. The ten largest clones take up around 0.35% of the sample. Specimen: T cells isolated from PBMCs. These receptors were obtained from a human donor in good health.

J is TRBJ1-1 and V is TRBV4-2; the D gene is possibly TRBD1 (6 bases). The ends were cut back, 0 bases at V and 11 bases at J, with 13 bases in the middle. This CDR3 comprises 13 residues. Germline values: CDR1 LGHNA, CDR2 YNFKEQ. The CDR3, as DNA: TGTGCCAGCAGCCAAGATCTGGGGGCGCGGGCTTTCTTT. As protein: CASSQDLGARAFF.

The J gene is TRBJ1-2, the V gene TRBV7-2; D is possibly TRBD1 (5 bases). The CDR3 consists of 17 residues. Trimming took off 2 bases at V and 1 base at J, with 17 bases between the two ends. Germline V gives CDR1 SGHTA, CDR2 FQGNSA. The chain's CDR3 is CASSLFSRGSFNYGYTF. The CDR3, as DNA: TGTGCCAGCAGCTTATTCTCTAGGGGCAGCTTTAACTATGGCTACACCTTC. The variable domain in full, with the rest retrieved from reference TRBV7-2 and TRBJ1-2, is GAGVSQSPSNKVTEKGKDVELRCDPISGHTALYWYRQSLGQGLEFLIYFQGNSAPDKSGLPSDRFSAERTGGSVSTLTIQRTQQEDSAVYLCASSLFSRGSFNYGYTFGSGTRLTVV.